This T cell receptor beta chain was identified in a study of control samples from healthy donors and cancer patients. Per the germline V gene, CDR1 is MNHEY and CDR2 is SMNVEV (reference sequence). The V gene lost 3 bases and the J gene lost 0 bases, with 14 bases spanning the gap. The CDR3 is made up of 16 amino acids. Libraries were prepared by immunoSEQ multiplex PCR; TCRdb keeps only in-frame clonotypes and omits some of them. The sample has around 150,000 clones, 90% to 95% seen once. The origin of this receptor is a woman between 35 and 50 years old in good health. The chain is built from TRBV27 and TRBJ1-1, with D possibly TRBD1 on 6 matching bases. Sequencing used blood. CDR3: CASSFVATGVNTEAFF. In DNA, the CDR3 is TGTGCCAGCAGTTTTGTCGCGACAGGAGTGAACACTGAAGCTTTCTTT.